These 7 T cell receptor beta chains came from one sample sequenced in a study of Graves' ophthalmopathy and Graves' hyperthyroidism. Amplifying from RNA transcripts, the study obtained TCR beta CDR3 regions. In the first round, RT-PCR was carried out with HTBI primers, and a multiplex PCR formed the second round. TCRdb re-derived calls from the multiplex PCR reads in MiXCR, one entry per CDR3 protein. The repertoire holds approximately 700,000 distinct CDR3 sequences, with around 40% as singletons. Sequencing was performed on peripheral blood. These receptors were collected from an adult man with Graves' ophthalmopathy.

This clonotype appeared once. One end of the junction varies from germline; a read error may be responsible. V gene TRBV11-2 combines with J gene TRBJ1-3, with D possibly TRBD1 on 6 matching bases. The CDR3 sequence is 16 residues long. Germline V lookup: CDR1 SGHAT, CDR2 FQNNGV. CDR3 DNA sequence: TGTGCCAGCAGCTTAGATCGGGGGGCGGTTGGCTACACCTTATATTTT. This codes for CASSLDRGAVGYTLYF. Full variable domain (rest looked up from reference TRBV11-2 and TRBJ1-3): EAGVAQSPRYKIIEKRQSVAFWCNPISGHATLYWYQQILGQGPKLLIQFQNNGVVDDSQLPKDRFSAERLKGVDSTLKIQPAKLEDSAVYLCASSLDRGAVGYTLYFGEGSWLTVV.

The V gene is TRBV6-1, the J gene TRBJ1-1; D ambiguous. The germline gives CDR1 MNHNS, CDR2 SASEGT. The CDR3 is made up of 17 amino acids. V lost 7 bases to trimming and J lost 2 bases, with 23 bases between them. The CDR3 DNA reads as TGTGCCAGCACTCAGGCCGGGCCTCGAGTGACTAACACTGAAGCTTTCTTT. This sequence encodes CASTQAGPRVTNTEAFF.

This sequence joins TRBV6-1 and TRBJ1-6, with D maybe TRBD1 (5 bases). Trimming removed 5 bases at V and 13 bases at J, with 21 bases between. Germline lookup yields CDR1 MNHNS and CDR2 SASEGT. The CDR3 is made up of 15 amino acids. CDR3 sequence reads: CASSYGTGLGNPLHF. For the CDR3, the DNA is TGTGCCAGCAGTTATGGGACGGGACTGGGGAATCCCCTCCACTTT.

The CDR3 nucleotides read TGCAGCGTTGACACAGGGGGTAACTATGGCTACACCTTC. Translation gives CSVDTGGNYGYTF. This chain joins TRBV29-1 and TRBJ1-2; 8 nucleotides line up with TRBD1. The trim removed 3 bases at V and 1 base at J, leaving 1 base unmatched. The CDR3 sequence is 13 residues long. The V gene's germline CDR1 is SQVTM and CDR2 ANQGSEA. Drawing the rest from reference TRBV29-1 and TRBJ1-2, the complete variable domain is SAVISQKPSRDICQRGTSLTIQCQVDSQVTMMFWYRQQPGQSLTLIATANQGSEATYESGFVIDKFPISRPNLTFSTLTVSNMSPEDSSIYLCSVDTGGNYGYTFGSGTRLTVV.

On this clonotype: The junction departs from the called germline gene at one end, perhaps through a read error. This chain connects TRBV12-3 or TRBV12-4 to TRBJ1-2; tentative D call: TRBD1 (5 bases). The CDR3 sequence is 12 residues long. DNA of the CDR3: TGTGCTAGCAGGGCTATCAACTATGGCTACACCTTC. It yields the protein CASRAINYGYTF.

As regards this clonotype: A much larger clone lies a single base off, so this may be a read error. The chain joins TRBV7-2 to TRBJ2-5; perhaps TRBD1 as D (5 bases). Germline lookup yields CDR1 SGHTA and CDR2 FQGNSA. The CDR3 extends over 14 amino acids. The CDR3 DNA is TGTGCCAGCGGCTTTGGGGCATTACAAGAGACCCAGTACTTC. It is translated as CASGFGALQETQYF.

Concerning this clonotype itself: The CDR3 does not close with the conserved phenylalanine or tryptophan, likely indicating a read error. The DNA is omitted, as the CDR3 cannot be located on it reliably, and the CDR3 follows TCRdb's listing. The gene calls are TRBV19 and TRBJ1-5; the table calls TRBD1, which could not be checked here. The CDR3 totals 15 residues, both ends included. CDR1 LNHDA and CDR2 SQIVND come from the germline V gene (reference sequence). The CDR3 loop is CASIQYRNSNQPRPR.